These 26 T cell receptor beta chains were all obtained from the same sample, sequenced in a study of graft-versus-host responses after intestinal transplantation. Sequencing was performed with immunoSEQ multiplex PCR; in TCRdb, only in-frame clones are kept and a portion is missing. The sample lists 10,000 to 15,000 clones, approximately 84% occurring once. The specimen comprised PBMCs, sampled roughly 290 days after intestinal transplant. The receptors derive from a human patient who received an intestinal transplant, so some T cells may come from the graft donor.

This clone has just a few counts. V and J are TRBV28 and TRBJ2-5, with 8 bases matching TRBD1. CDR3 length: 12 amino acids. Per the germline V gene, CDR1 is MDHEN and CDR2 is SYDVKM. With V trimmed by 3 bases and J by 10 bases, 4 bases remained unmatched. This chain's CDR3 is CASSLAGGNQYF. CDR3 bases: TGTGCCAGCAGTTTGGCAGGGGGCAACCAGTACTTC.

The chain joins TRBV21-1 to TRBJ1-2. TRBV21-1 is an annotated pseudogene. The CDR3 totals 19 residues. CDR3 sequence reads: CASSKAGRGGRRALGGYTF. CDR3 DNA sequence: TGTGCCAGCAGCAAAGCCGGTCGGGGGGGGAGACGTGCTCTTGGCGGCTACACCTTC.

This clone has just one count. The gene calls are TRBV7-2 and TRBJ2-7; D gene ambiguous. CDR1 is SGHTA, CDR2 FQGNSA, per germline. V lost 1 base, J lost 7 bases, and 8 bases lay in between. The CDR3 is made up of 12 amino acids. As DNA, the CDR3 is TGTGCCAGCAGCTTAGTCGAGGTGGAGCAGTACTTC. Translation gives CASSLVEVEQYF.

This chain uses TRBV29-1 with TRBJ2-7; possibly TRBD1 for D (5 bases). Germline loops: CDR1 SQVTM, CDR2 ANQGSEA. The germline V and J ends were trimmed by 5 bases and 2 bases, with 13 bases remaining between them. The CDR3 runs to 13 residues. CDR3 loop: CSVRGTLTYEQYF. In DNA form, the CDR3 reads TGCAGCGTTAGGGGAACCCTGACCTACGAGCAGTACTTC.

The gene calls are TRBV19 and TRBJ1-4; the match to TRBD1 covers 7 bases. Germline loops: CDR1 LNHDA, CDR2 SQIVND (reference sequence). V shed 5 bases and J 5 bases; nucleotides not matched to a gene: 11. CDR3 length equals 16 residues. The CDR3 protein is CASSLGSGTVNEKLFF. The CDR3 DNA reads as TGTGCCAGTAGTCTCGGCTCCGGGACAGTAAATGAAAAACTGTTTTTT.

V is TRBV27 and J is TRBJ1-1, with D possibly TRBD1 on 6 matching bases. The CDR3 is made up of 15 amino acids. Looked up from germline, CDR1 is MNHEY and CDR2 is SMNVEV (reference sequence). The V gene lost 6 bases and the J gene lost 6 bases, with 20 bases spanning the gap. The CDR3, as DNA: TGTGCCAGCAGCCATCGGGGGGGCGTGCGATCTGAAGCTTTCTTT. Protein: CASSHRGGVRSEAFF.

This chain uses TRBV5-4 with TRBJ2-1; TRBD2 agrees at 8 bases. Unmatched junction bases numbered 5, after V lost 0 bases and J lost 6 bases. The CDR3 consists of 15 residues. Looked up from germline, CDR1 is SGHNT and CDR2 is YYREEE (reference sequence). The CDR3 protein is CASSLGTSRANEQFF. Here the CDR3 DNA reads TGTGCCAGCAGCTTGGGGACTAGCAGGGCCAATGAGCAGTTCTTC.

V gene TRBV10-3 combines with J gene TRBJ2-1; the match to TRBD2 covers 13 bases. Germline assignment: CDR1 ENHRY and CDR2 SYGVKD. This CDR3 is built from 18 residues. Trimming took 3 bases from V and 3 from J; bases not matched to a gene: 8. CDR3 loop: CAISERGLAGVLYNEQFF. In nucleotides, the CDR3 is TGTGCCATCAGTGAACGAGGACTAGCGGGAGTTCTCTACAATGAGCAGTTCTTC.

As concerns this clone: A junction end diverges from the germline sequence, so it may reflect a read error. The chain is built from TRBV7-3 and TRBJ2-3; D unresolved. Germline assignment: CDR1 SGHTA and CDR2 FQGTGA. The CDR3 has 12 residues. In DNA, the CDR3 is TGTGCCGGCAGCCTTAATACAGATACGCAGTATTTT. It specifies CAGSLNTDTQYF. The whole variable domain, filled in from reference TRBV7-3 and TRBJ2-3, reads GAGVSQTPSNKVTEKGKYVELRCDPISGHTALYWYRQSLGQGPEFLIYFQGTGAADDSGLPNDRFFAVRPEGSVSTLKIQRTERGDSAVYLCAGSLNTDTQYFGPGTRLTVL.

This clone appeared a few times. This chain's CDR3 is CASSGGSLYEQYF. CDR3 in DNA: TGTGCCAGCAGCGGTGGAAGTCTCTACGAGCAGTACTTC. This chain connects TRBV7-6 to TRBJ2-7; D is unclear. Per germline, CDR1 SGHVS and CDR2 FNYEAQ. The CDR3 totals 13 residues. V shed 5 bases and J shed 3 bases, with 11 bases lying between them.

The chain employs TRBV7-6 and TRBJ2-1, with TRBD2 matching over 15 bases. Looked up from germline, CDR1 is SGHVS and CDR2 is FNYEAQ. V shed 5 bases and J 4 bases; nucleotides not matched to a gene: 6. This CDR3 spans 17 amino acids. In DNA form, the CDR3 reads TGTGCCAGCAGCCCGGGACTAGCGGGAGGTCGTTACAATGAGCAGTTCTTC. Its translation is CASSPGLAGGRYNEQFF.

The chain links TRBV6-1 to TRBJ2-7; D is tentatively TRBD1 or TRBD2 (6 bases each). CDR1 and CDR2 from the germline V gene are MNHNS and SASEGT. This CDR3 is 12 amino acids long. Trimming pared 3 bases from V and 5 bases from J, leaving 8 bases between. CDR3 sequence (DNA): TGTGCCAGCAGTGAGGAGGGGGACGAGCAGTACTTC. Protein product: CASSEEGDEQYF.

The V call is TRBV5-4, the J call TRBJ1-1, with 11 bases lining up with TRBD1. Per the germline V gene, CDR1 is SGHNT and CDR2 is YYREEE (reference sequence). The CDR3 consists of 14 residues. V was clipped by 3 bases and J by 4 bases; unmatched bases: 2. The CDR3, as DNA: TGTGCCAGCAGCTCGGGACAGGGGGGCACTGAAGCTTTCTTT. It codes for CASSSGQGGTEAFF. Supplemented by reference TRBV5-4 and TRBJ1-1, the full variable domain reads ETGVTQSPTHLIKTRGQQVTLRCSSQSGHNTVSWYQQALGQGPQFIFQYYREEENGRGNFPPRFSGLQFPNYSSELNVNALELDDSALYLCASSSGQGGTEAFFGQGTRLTVV.

CDR3 residues: CASSFYQGSYNEQFF. The CDR3 coding sequence is TGTGCCAGCAGCTTTTATCAGGGCAGCTACAATGAGCAGTTCTTC. V is TRBV7-3 and J is TRBJ2-1; possibly TRBD1 for D (5 bases). The germline V and J ends were trimmed by 3 bases and 3 bases, with 12 bases remaining between them. The CDR3 spans 15 residues. CDR1 is SGHTA, CDR2 FQGTGA, per germline.

J is TRBJ2-1 and V is TRBV7-6; D tentatively reads TRBD1 or TRBD2 (5 bases each). The V end was cut by 0 bases, the J end by 4 bases, with 7 bases between. Germline values: CDR1 SGHVS, CDR2 FNYEAQ. The CDR3 extends over 14 amino acids. The CDR3 DNA follows: TGTGCCAGCAGCTTAGCGGGACGATACAATGAGCAGTTCTTC. Translation gives CASSLAGRYNEQFF. Using reference TRBV7-6 and TRBJ2-1 for the parts outside the CDR3, the full variable domain is GAGVSQSPRYKVTKRGQDVALRCDPISGHVSLYWYRQALGQGPEFLTYFNYEAQQDKSGLPNDRFSAERPEGSISTLTIQRTEQRDSAMYRCASSLAGRYNEQFFGPGTRLTVL.

The rearrangement joins TRBV7-9 to TRBJ2-5, with 8 bases that match TRBD1. Matching the DNA end better, TRBJ2-7 makes the J call doubtful. The germline V gene has CDR1 SEHNR and CDR2 FQNEAQ (reference sequence). This CDR3 has 12 amino acids. The CDR3 DNA follows: TGTGCCAGCAGCACAGGGGGCTACGAGCAGTACTTC. It translates to CASSTGGYEQYF.

This clone was picked up one time. The gene calls are TRBV18 and TRBJ1-2; D is possibly TRBD1 (5 bases). The CDR3 has 15 residues. V lost 0 bases to trimming and J lost 2 bases, with 10 bases between them. Germline V lookup: CDR1 KGHSH, CDR2 LQKENI. CDR3 sequence: CASSPPDRLNYGYTF. CDR3 in DNA: TGTGCCAGCTCACCACCCGACAGACTGAACTATGGCTACACCTTC.

J is TRBJ2-3 and V is TRBV5-4; no firm D call. Per germline, CDR1 SGHNT and CDR2 YYREEE (reference sequence). V was shortened by 3 bases and J by 6 bases, with 11 bases between the two germline ends. This CDR3 contains 13 residues. CDR3 amino acids: CASSSALPDTQYF. CDR3 sequence (DNA): TGTGCCAGCAGCTCGGCCCTCCCGGATACGCAGTATTTT. The full variable domain, in which reference TRBV5-4 and TRBJ2-3 provide the parts outside the CDR3, is ETGVTQSPTHLIKTRGQQVTLRCSSQSGHNTVSWYQQALGQGPQFIFQYYREEENGRGNFPPRFSGLQFPNYSSELNVNALELDDSALYLCASSSALPDTQYFGPGTRLTVL.

This clone was detected only once. This chain joins TRBV28 and TRBJ1-5; the D gene is possibly TRBD1 (6 bases). CDR3 length: 15 residues. Germline V gives CDR1 MDHEN, CDR2 SYDVKM. Trimming took off 6 bases at V and 3 bases at J, with 15 bases between the two ends. The CDR3 is CASRREEGVNQPQHF. The CDR3 DNA reads as TGTGCCAGCAGGCGCGAGGAGGGGGTCAATCAGCCCCAGCATTTT. Full variable domain (remainder filled in from reference TRBV28 and TRBJ1-5): DVKVTQSSRYLVKRTGEKVFLECVQDMDHENMFWYRQDPGLGLRLIYFSYDVKMKEKGDIPEGYSVSREKKERFSLILESASTNQTSMYLCASRREEGVNQPQHFGDGTRLSIL.

The chain carries TRBV10-3 and TRBJ2-7; a possible D gene is TRBD2 (6 bases). The CDR3 loop spans 13 amino acids. The germline V gene has CDR1 ENHRY and CDR2 SYGVKD. V dropped 11 bases and J dropped 5 bases, with 19 bases sitting between them. CDR3 amino acids: CALRRAGRNEQYF. The CDR3 DNA sequence: TGTGCCCTAAGGAGGGCGGGCAGGAACGAGCAGTACTTC.

V and J are TRBV30 and TRBJ2-3; the match to TRBD1 covers 8 bases. CDR3 length: 14 residues. The trim removed 1 base at V and 4 bases at J, leaving 4 bases unmatched. In germline, CDR1 is GTSNPN, CDR2 SVGIG (reference sequence). The CDR3 nucleotides are TGTGCCTGGAGTGCAGGGGGCGAAGCAGATACGCAGTATTTT. Its translation is CAWSAGGEADTQYF.

This clone was observed a handful of times. V and J are TRBV9 and TRBJ2-7, with 11 bases that match TRBD2. With V trimmed by 3 bases and J by 2 bases, 7 bases remained unmatched. This CDR3 contains 16 residues. CDR1 is SGDLS, CDR2 YYNGEE, per germline. The CDR3 DNA reads as TGTGCCAGCAGCGCCGAGGGACTAGCGGACCCCTACGAGCAGTACTTC. This sequence encodes CASSAEGLADPYEQYF.

The J gene is TRBJ2-2, the V gene TRBV11-2, with 8 nucleotides matching TRBD1. Germline-derived CDR1 and CDR2 are SGHAT and FQNNGV. With V trimmed by 5 bases and J by 3 bases, 14 bases remained unmatched. CDR3 size: 18 residues. CDR3: CASSLDRGSVLYTGELFF. In nucleotides, the CDR3 is TGTGCCAGCAGCCTCGACAGGGGCAGCGTGTTATACACCGGGGAGCTGTTTTTT.

This clone was found a few times. The gene calls are TRBV10-1 and TRBJ2-7, with 11 bases aligning to TRBD2. Trimming removed 5 bases from V and 5 bases from J; junction bases left unmatched: 2. Germline-derived CDR1 and CDR2 are WNHNN and SYGVQD (reference sequence). CDR3 length: 13 residues. The CDR3 nucleotides read TGCGCCAGCAGTAAGACTAGCGGGGACGAGCAGTACTTC. This codes for CASSKTSGDEQYF.

The chain links TRBV7-9 to TRBJ2-1; D call uncertain. This CDR3 has 12 amino acids. V gave up 5 bases and J gave up 7 bases, with 9 bases separating them. Germline values: CDR1 SEHNR, CDR2 FQNEAQ (reference sequence). The CDR3 is CASSPPGNEQFF. In nucleotides, the CDR3 is TGTGCCAGCAGCCCCCCCGGGAATGAGCAGTTCTTC.

The chain employs TRBV10-2 and TRBJ2-3; 14 nucleotides match TRBD2. In germline, CDR1 is WSHSY, CDR2 SAAADI. The trim removed 0 bases at V and 5 bases at J, leaving 4 bases unmatched. The CDR3 extends over 17 amino acids. DNA of the CDR3: TGCGCCAGCAGTGAGTCGACTAGCGGGAGGGCCCGAGATACGCAGTATTTT. It translates to CASSESTSGRARDTQYF.